Below, one T cell receptor (beta chain) is given with its context. As originally analysed: Reference gene primer amplification yielded estimated nucleated cell counts. Sequencing used immunoSEQ multiplex PCR; TCRdb keeps in-frame clones, though not all of them. From that table come the V and J calls and clone size; the DNA was used to work out D and trimming. Counted here are more than 200,000 clones, more than 75% occurring once; the ten biggest clones make up 4.4%. These data originate in a study of blood T cell repertoires in COVID-19. Across the whole study: Some COVID-19 samples were acute and others convalescent; all came from the United States, Italy and Spain. T cells, B-cell-depleted T cells, or PBMCs supplied cDNA or gDNA.

This CDR3 is built from 16 residues. Germline V CDR1 and CDR2: SGHKS, YYEKEE (reference sequence). Unmatched junction bases numbered 8, after V lost 4 bases and J lost 1 base. Material: peripheral blood. The clonotype originates from a man aged 45-65 years with acute or convalescent COVID-19. This rearrangement joins TRBV5-5 to TRBJ1-1; 9 bases line up with TRBD1. CDR3 in amino acids: CASSTYRGPQNTEAFF. CDR3 nucleotide sequence: TGTGCCAGCAGCACCTACAGGGGGCCCCAGAACACTGAAGCTTTCTTT.